Following are 15 T cell receptor beta chains from one sample sequenced in a study of cytotoxic CD8 clonotypes in ibrutinib-treated CLL. This table comes from immunoSEQ multiplex PCR, and its TCRdb copy is limited to in-frame clones, with some not included. The sample consists of fewer than 35,000 clones, around three fifths of them appearing once. Sequencing used PBMCs, obtained before ibrutinib treatment. The receptors here all came from a human donor with chronic lymphocytic leukemia.

The rearrangement joins TRBV4-1 to TRBJ2-7; D not certain. V shed 5 bases and J shed 2 bases, with 10 bases lying between them. Looked up from germline, CDR1 is MGHRA and CDR2 is YSYEKL. The CDR3 consists of 13 residues. CDR3 sequence: CASSSRQAYEQYF. Here the CDR3 DNA reads TGCGCCAGCAGCTCTCGACAAGCCTACGAGCAGTACTTC.

The rearrangement links TRBV27 to TRBJ2-1; the match to TRBD2 covers 9 bases. The CDR3 is 16 residues long. Trimming removed 4 bases from V and 3 bases from J; junction bases left unmatched: 7. Germline CDR1 MNHEY, CDR2 SMNVEV (reference sequence). In DNA, the CDR3 is TGTGCCAGCAGTTCATCTAGCGGGAAGTTCTACAATGAGCAGTTCTTC. Protein product: CASSSSSGKFYNEQFF.

This clone was seen a handful of times. The rearrangement links TRBV13 to TRBJ2-7; tentatively, D is TRBD1 (6 bases). Germline V lookup: CDR1 PRHDT, CDR2 FYEKMQ (reference sequence). V lost 1 base, J lost 3 bases, and 16 bases lay in between. The CDR3 sequence is 16 residues long. The CDR3 nucleotides are TGTGCCAGCAGCTTAGTGGGGGCAGGAGTTAACTACGAGCAGTACTTC. Amino acid sequence: CASSLVGAGVNYEQYF.

The DNA of the CDR3 is TGTGCCAGCAGCCCCTGGGGGGGGGACGAGCAGTACTTC. Translated, it gives CASSPWGGDEQYF. The chain joins TRBV9 to TRBJ2-7; 7 bases map to TRBD2. V lost 4 bases, J lost 5 bases, and 6 bases stayed unmatched. Looked up from germline, CDR1 is SGDLS and CDR2 is YYNGEE. There are 13 residues in the CDR3.

The V call is TRBV6-1, the J call TRBJ1-2; unclear D gene. CDR3 size: 12 residues. V was trimmed by 5 bases and J by 4 bases, leaving 8 bases between them. Germline loops: CDR1 MNHNS, CDR2 SASEGT. The CDR3 sequence: CASSLQPYGYTF. The CDR3 DNA follows: TGTGCCAGCAGTCTCCAGCCCTATGGCTACACCTTC.

This clone was seen more than once but under ten times. J is TRBJ2-3 and V is TRBV7-8, with 16 positions matching TRBD2. CDR1 and CDR2 from the germline V gene are SGHVS and FQNEAQ. This CDR3 comprises 18 residues. Germline trimming cut 7 bases from V and 2 bases from J; bases unmatched to any gene: 9. DNA of the CDR3: TGTGCCAGCAACAAGGGACTAGCGGGGGGGCCTAACACAGATACGCAGTATTTT. Its protein product is CASNKGLAGGPNTDTQYF.

This clone was seen just once. The rearrangement links TRBV7-2 to TRBJ1-1; D call uncertain. In germline, CDR1 is SGHTA, CDR2 FQGNSA. The CDR3 runs to 15 residues. V lost 1 base and J lost 1, with 10 bases in between. CDR3 sequence (DNA): TGTGCCAGCAGCTTAGTTCACAAACCGAACACTGAAGCTTTCTTT. Its translation is CASSLVHKPNTEAFF. The entire variable domain, with the rest obtained from reference TRBV7-2 and TRBJ1-1, is as follows: GAGVSQSPSNKVTEKGKDVELRCDPISGHTALYWYRQSLGQGLEFLIYFQGNSAPDKSGLPSDRFSAERTGGSVSTLTIQRTQQEDSAVYLCASSLVHKPNTEAFFGQGTRLTVV.

The rearrangement joins TRBV4-3 to TRBJ2-7; perhaps TRBD2 as D (6 bases). The CDR3 is made up of 16 amino acids. Looked up from germline, CDR1 is LGHNA and CDR2 is YSLEER. The germline V and J ends were trimmed by 2 bases and 0 bases, with 14 bases remaining between them. CDR3 loop: CASSQKAGPSSYEQYF. The CDR3 DNA reads TGCGCCAGCAGCCAAAAAGCGGGCCCAAGCTCCTACGAGCAGTACTTC.

The genes are TRBV18 and TRBJ2-1; D not certain. V gave up 3 bases and J gave up 0 bases, with 15 bases separating them. Per germline, CDR1 KGHSH and CDR2 LQKENI. This CDR3 has 17 residues. CDR3 bases: TGTGCCAGCTCACCGCAGCTTCCCCTAAGCTCCTACAATGAGCAGTTCTTC. It specifies CASSPQLPLSSYNEQFF.

The rearrangement links TRBV7-2 to TRBJ2-7; 9 bases map to TRBD1. The CDR3 totals 18 residues. From germline, CDR1 is SGHTA and CDR2 FQGNSA. With V trimmed by 1 base and J by 2 bases, 12 bases remained unmatched. The DNA for the CDR3 is TGTGCCAGCAGCTTAGATGAGGAGGGGGACAGGGCCCCCTACGAGCAGTACTTC. Translating it yields CASSLDEEGDRAPYEQYF. The variable domain in full, completed from reference TRBV7-2 and TRBJ2-7, reads GAGVSQSPSNKVTEKGKDVELRCDPISGHTALYWYRQSLGQGLEFLIYFQGNSAPDKSGLPSDRFSAERTGGSVSTLTIQRTQQEDSAVYLCASSLDEEGDRAPYEQYFGPGTRLTVT.

This clone was seen more than once but under ten times. The gene calls are TRBV19 and TRBJ2-6; 7 positions agree with TRBD1. With V trimmed by 7 bases and J by 2 bases, 5 bases remained unmatched. The CDR3 has 15 residues. The germline CDR1 and CDR2 sequences are LNHDA and SQIVND (reference sequence). This CDR3 is CASNPTGAGANVLTF. CDR3 nucleotide sequence: TGTGCCAGTAACCCAACAGGGGCTGGGGCCAACGTCCTGACTTTC.

The CDR3: CASGLDSGRLGEQYF. The CDR3 bases are TGTGCTAGTGGTTTGGACAGCGGGAGGCTGGGTGAGCAGTACTTC. The chain recombines TRBV12-5 with TRBJ2-7; TRBD2 matches 9 bases. The ends lost 1 base at V and 7 bases at J; junction bases unmatched: 8. Germline assignment: CDR1 LGHNT and CDR2 FRNRAP. CDR3 length: 15 residues.

This chain joins TRBV7-2 and TRBJ2-3, with TRBD2 matching over 10 bases. In germline, CDR1 is SGHTA, CDR2 FQGNSA. The CDR3 contains 17 residues. V shed 1 base and J 1 base; nucleotides not matched to a gene: 5. The CDR3 region is CASSLDYLAGGTDTQYF. CDR3 nucleotides: TGTGCCAGCAGCTTAGATTACCTAGCGGGAGGCACAGATACGCAGTATTTT.

The chain is built from TRBV7-7 and TRBJ2-1, with 7 positions matching TRBD2. CDR3 length equals 17 residues. The germline V gene has CDR1 SSHAT and CDR2 FNYEAQ (reference sequence). V lost 2 bases and J lost 4; bases outside the gene matches: 11. The CDR3 sequence: CASSLLSGGSPYNEQFF. CDR3 DNA: TGTGCCAGCAGCTTACTCTCGGGAGGCTCCCCATACAATGAGCAGTTCTTC.

The rearrangement links TRBV2 to TRBJ1-2, with D perhaps TRBD1 (5 bases). CDR3 length: 17 residues. From germline, CDR1 is SNHLY and CDR2 FYNNEI. V lost 4 bases and J lost 3, with 21 bases in between. CDR3 sequence: CASSGTVEKGGDYGYTF. CDR3 DNA sequence: TGTGCCAGCAGTGGAACCGTAGAGAAGGGAGGGGACTATGGCTACACCTTC.